The 22 T cell receptor beta chains below come from one sample, sequenced in a study of identical twins. Each CDR3 protein gets one entry after TCRdb re-called the 5' RACE reads with MiXCR. The data show roughly 1.6 million distinct CDR3 sequences, about 32% seen once. Sequencing used cord blood. These receptors originate from a newborn girl in good health.

The rearrangement uses TRBV14 and TRBJ1-4, with TRBD1 matching over 10 bases. The germline V gene encodes CDR1 SGHDN and CDR2 FVKESK. This CDR3 comprises 13 residues. V lost 4 bases, J lost 14 bases, and 7 bases stayed unmatched. CDR3 sequence: CASSPGQGRRLFF. CDR3 nucleotides: TGTGCCAGCAGCCCGGGACAGGGGAGGCGGCTGTTTTTT.

This clonotype showed up just a few times. The CDR3 protein is CASSPSRINQPQHF. CDR3 nucleotide sequence: TGTGCCAGCAGTCCCAGCAGGATAAATCAGCCCCAGCATTTT. V gene TRBV27 combines with J gene TRBJ1-5; D ambiguous. Trimming pared 5 bases from V and 4 bases from J, leaving 12 bases between. The CDR3 is 14 amino acids. Germline V gene sequence: CDR1 MNHEY, CDR2 SMNVEV (reference sequence).

This clonotype has only a few counts. The rearrangement uses TRBV4-2 and TRBJ1-1, with D unclear. Germline V gene lookup returns CDR1 LGHNA and CDR2 YNFKEQ. V lost 0 bases and J lost 1, with 3 bases in between. The CDR3 loop spans 13 amino acids. CDR3 sequence reads: CASSQDANTEAFF. The CDR3 DNA follows: TGTGCCAGCAGCCAAGATGCGAACACTGAAGCTTTCTTT.

This clonotype was counted only a few times. The chain combines TRBV24-1 with TRBJ1-2; D not resolved. The germline CDR1 and CDR2 sequences are KGHDR and SFDVKD. Deletions cut 2 bases from V and 7 bases from J, with 7 bases between. The CDR3 contains 12 residues. The chain's CDR3 is CATSDSHGGYTF. The CDR3 nucleotides are TGTGCCACCAGTGATTCCCATGGTGGCTACACCTTC.

This clonotype was seen a single time. The chain couples TRBV3-1 to TRBJ1-1, with no clear D. Germline values: CDR1 LGHDT, CDR2 YNNKEL (reference sequence). V was trimmed by 0 bases and J by 1 base, leaving 12 bases between them. This CDR3 has 16 amino acids. CDR3 in DNA: TGTGCCAGCAGCCAAGAAATGTTGGCACAGAACACTGAAGCTTTCTTT. Encoded protein: CASSQEMLAQNTEAFF.

This clonotype was seen more than once but under ten times. The chain joins TRBV20-1 to TRBJ2-2; maybe TRBD1 (5 bases). V lost 5 bases, J lost 0 bases, and 10 bases lay in between. CDR3 length: 14 amino acids. The germline CDR1 and CDR2 sequences are DFQATT and SNEGSKA (reference sequence). The CDR3 region is CSAGALANTGELFF. CDR3 nucleotides: TGCAGTGCTGGGGCTCTCGCGAACACCGGGGAGCTGTTTTTT.

This clonotype was counted many times. The CDR3 DNA sequence: TGCAGCGTTGGAGTTCCGGACTATGGCTACACCTTC. Translated, it gives CSVGVPDYGYTF. The chain is built from TRBV29-1 and TRBJ1-2; D remains unclear. V was clipped by 4 bases and J by 3 bases, with 9 bases between them. The germline V gene has CDR1 SQVTM and CDR2 ANQGSEA. The CDR3 totals 12 residues. The entire variable domain, with the rest obtained from reference TRBV29-1 and TRBJ1-2, is as follows: SAVISQKPSRDICQRGTSLTIQCQVDSQVTMMFWYRQQPGQSLTLIATANQGSEATYESGFVIDKFPISRPNLTFSTLTVSNMSPEDSSIYLCSVGVPDYGYTFGSGTRLTVV.

This clonotype was recorded a few times. The genes are TRBV7-9 and TRBJ1-4, with no clear D. Germline V CDR1 and CDR2: SEHNR, FQNEAQ (reference sequence). This CDR3 is 15 amino acids long. Trimming left V 2 bases short and J 8 bases short, with 15 bases between. The DNA for the CDR3 is TGTGCCAGCAGCTTATTTCCAATGGAGCGGGAAAAACTGTTTTTT. Translating gives CASSLFPMEREKLFF.

The genes are TRBV27 and TRBJ2-1; either TRBD1 or TRBD2 may supply D (5 bases each). CDR1 MNHEY and CDR2 SMNVEV come from the germline V gene (reference sequence). There are 17 residues in the CDR3. V was clipped by 0 bases and J by 4 bases, with 16 bases between them. The CDR3 bases are TGTGCCAGCAGTTTATCTTTTTGGGTTGAGGGGTACAATGAGCAGTTCTTC. Amino acid sequence: CASSLSFWVEGYNEQFF.

The gene calls are TRBV2 and TRBJ1-6; the D gene is possibly TRBD1 (6 bases). The V end lost 1 base, the J end lost 7 bases, and 8 bases lay between the germline ends. The V gene's germline CDR1 is SNHLY and CDR2 FYNNEI. This CDR3 is built from 14 residues. CDR3 in DNA: TGTGCCAGCAGTGAAGGAGGGGGGAATTCACCCCTCCACTTT. This sequence encodes CASSEGGGNSPLHF.

The chain uses TRBV7-9 and TRBJ1-5; D may be TRBD1 (5 bases). Deletions cut 5 bases from V and 3 bases from J, with 11 bases between. Per the germline V gene, CDR1 is SEHNR and CDR2 is FQNEAQ (reference sequence). CDR3 size: 14 residues. The CDR3 region has the DNA TGTGCCAGCAGCCCCGGGGGGTTCAATCAGCCCCAGCATTTT. Its protein is CASSPGGFNQPQHF.

The gene calls are TRBV5-1 and TRBJ2-5; the D is unclear. CDR3 size: 13 residues. Germline V gene data show CDR1 as SGHRS and CDR2 as YFSETQ. V lost 0 bases to trimming and J lost 3 bases, with 6 bases between them. The CDR3 coding sequence is TGCGCCAGCAGCTTGGCGATTAAAGAGACCCAGTACTTC. Encoded protein: CASSLAIKETQYF. Filled out from reference TRBV5-1 and TRBJ2-5, the complete variable domain reads KAGVTQTPRYLIKTRGQQVTLSCSPISGHRSVSWYQQTPGQGLQFLFEYFSETQRNKGNFPGRFSGRQFSNSRSEMNVSTLELGDSALYLCASSLAIKETQYFGPGTRLLVL.

This clonotype has more than one count but fewer than ten. J is TRBJ2-3 and V is TRBV6-1, with 7 bases that match TRBD1. Germline assignment: CDR1 MNHNS and CDR2 SASEGT. V shed 6 bases and J 1 base; nucleotides not matched to a gene: 4. The CDR3 has 14 residues. This chain's CDR3 is CASRTGFRTDTQYF. The CDR3 DNA reads as TGTGCCAGCAGGACAGGGTTTCGCACAGATACGCAGTATTTT.

The chain couples TRBV20-1 to TRBJ1-4; 7 positions agree with TRBD1. After removal of 3 bases from V and 7 bases from J, the junction contained 8 bases not matched to a gene. The CDR3 covers 14 residues. CDR1 is DFQATT and CDR2 is SNEGSKA in the germline V gene (reference sequence). The CDR3 DNA follows: TGCAGTGCTAGGGTGACAGGGAGAGGTGAAAAACTGTTTTTT. It encodes CSARVTGRGEKLFF.

V is TRBV25-1 and J is TRBJ2-1; D not certain. CDR1 and CDR2 (germline): MGHDK, SYGVNS. Trimming removed 4 bases from V and 0 bases from J, with 13 bases in between. The CDR3 runs to 16 residues. The CDR3 loop reads CASSGSTLSSYNEQFF. CDR3 DNA: TGTGCCAGCAGTGGATCGACACTTAGCTCCTACAATGAGCAGTTCTTC. The full variable domain, in which reference TRBV25-1 and TRBJ2-1 provide the parts outside the CDR3, is EADIYQTPRYLVIGTGKKITLECSQTMGHDKMYWYQQDPGMELHLIHYSYGVNSTEKGDLSSESTVSRIRTEHFPLTLESARPSHTSQYLCASSGSTLSSYNEQFFGPGTRLTVL.

V is TRBV4-1 and J is TRBJ1-2; D remains unclear. This CDR3 has 16 amino acids. The V gene lost 1 base and the J gene lost 8 bases, with 20 bases spanning the gap. CDR1 is MGHRA and CDR2 is YSYEKL in the germline V gene. The CDR3 DNA follows: TGCGCCAGCAGCCAAGTTGGGCGGAGGACCCGCGTGGGCTACACCTTC. As protein: CASSQVGRRTRVGYTF.

On this clonotype itself: At one boundary the junction diverges from the germline segment, which might be a read error. This chain links TRBV4-2 with TRBJ2-1; the match to TRBD2 covers 11 bases. The CDR3 spans 23 residues. In germline, CDR1 is LGHNA, CDR2 YNFKEQ. This chain's CDR3 is CASSQERLAGGFSFRGSYNGQFF. The CDR3 DNA follows: TGTGCCAGCAGCCAAGAAAGGCTAGCGGGGGGTTTCAGCTTTAGGGGCTCCTACAATGGGCAGTTCTTC.

The chain joins TRBV7-8 to TRBJ2-1, with 12 positions matching TRBD2. V shed 5 bases and J 7 bases; nucleotides not matched to a gene: 12. The V gene's germline CDR1 is SGHVS and CDR2 FQNEAQ. The CDR3 contains 17 residues. In DNA form, the CDR3 reads TGTGCCAGCAGCCTATCAACACTAGCGGGAGGAGTGAATGAGCAGTTCTTC. Its protein is CASSLSTLAGGVNEQFF.

This clonotype was seen a few times. The genes are TRBV7-9 and TRBJ2-3; D is perhaps TRBD2 (6 bases). Germline lookup yields CDR1 SEHNR and CDR2 FQNEAQ (reference sequence). The CDR3 contains 16 residues. V was cut by 1 base and J by 0 bases, with 11 bases left in between. The CDR3, as DNA: TGTGCCAGCAGCTTAGAGGTAGCGGTAAGCACAGATACGCAGTATTTT. It codes for CASSLEVAVSTDTQYF.

Comments on this clonotype: The germline gene is not matched at one end of the junction; a read error may be the cause. The chain carries TRBV5-5 and TRBJ1-5; D uncertain. This CDR3 spans 15 amino acids. Germline assignment: CDR1 SGHKS and CDR2 YYEKEE (reference sequence). CDR3 nucleotides: TGTGCCGGCAGCCGATGGGCAGCCCCAAATCAGCCCCAGCATTTT. The encoded protein is CAGSRWAAPNQPQHF.

This sequence joins TRBV4-1 and TRBJ1-4, with unresolved D. The CDR3 spans 14 residues. Trimming pared 2 bases from V and 6 bases from J, leaving 10 bases between. Germline lookup yields CDR1 MGHRA and CDR2 YSYEKL. CDR3 DNA: TGCGCCAGCAGCCAAACCAGGTATCATGAAAAACTGTTTTTT. Amino acids: CASSQTRYHEKLFF.

The V call is TRBV3-1, the J call TRBJ1-3, with D hard to call. The length of the CDR3 is 12 residues. Looked up from germline, CDR1 is LGHDT and CDR2 is YNNKEL (reference sequence). Deletions cut 1 base from V and 7 bases from J, with 5 bases between. The CDR3 sequence is CASSQASNTIYF. CDR3 bases: TGTGCCAGCAGCCAAGCTAGTAACACCATATATTTT.